Listed below are T cell receptor beta chains from one sample, sequenced in a study of T cell repertoires in cytomegalovirus infection. TCRdb redid the calling of the reads with MiXCR, one entry per CDR3 protein. The table shows around 120,000 distinct CDR3 sequences, with roughly a quarter occurring only once. Their antigens remain unidentified. The sample taken for sequencing was PBMCs, sequenced either directly or after in vitro stimulation (not recorded which). The receptor source for this set is a human donor in good health (CMV status not recorded). Some clones in this sample may be carry-over from other donors' samples. The CDR3 runs from the conserved cysteine through the conserved F or W. The D gene is left open where the match is weak. Clone size is stated in some rows and not others, as once, few, many or a class when expanded.

TRBD2	TRBV7-8	many	TRBJ2-5	CASSFLKREGQTRASGETQYF	TGTGCCAGCAGCTTTTTGAAGCGGGAGGGCCAGACCAGGGCGTCGGGAGAGACCCAGTACTTC
-	TRBV28	few	TRBJ2-3	CASSLWGREDTQYF	TGTGCCAGCAGTTTGTGGGGGCGTGAAGATACGCAGTATTTT
-	TRBV12-3/TRBV12-4	-	TRBJ2-1	CASRDQGFSYNEQFF	TGTGCCAGCAGGGATCAGGGTTTCTCCTACAATGAGCAGTTCTTC
-	TRBV19	-	TRBJ2-1	CASTSWTERHSNEQFF	TGTGCCAGTACCTCATGGACAGAGCGCCACAGCAATGAGCAGTTCTTC
TRBD1	TRBV7-3	many	TRBJ2-1	CASSLLIGTGVNEQFF	TGTGCCAGCAGCCTGCTAATTGGGACAGGGGTCAATGAGCAGTTCTTC
TRBD2	TRBV13	-	TRBJ2-1	CASSPSRGLAGGWEQFF	TGTGCCAGCAGCCCGAGTAGGGGGCTAGCGGGAGGGTGGGAGCAGTTCTTC
-	TRBV6-6	few	TRBJ2-3	CASRTGTGGTQYF	TGTGCCAGCAGGACAGGGACGGGAGGTACGCAGTATTTT
-	TRBV28	few	TRBJ2-7	CASNAKGYEQYF	TGTGCCAGCAACGCCAAGGGGTACGAGCAGTACTTC
-	TRBV28	few	TRBJ2-5	CASTSSRDIQETQYF	TGTGCCAGCACTTCTTCTCGGGATATCCAAGAGACCCAGTACTTC
-	TRBV6-5	few	TRBJ2-2	CASSYVPGTPWTGELFF	TGTGCCAGCAGTTATGTACCTGGGACTCCGTGGACCGGGGAGCTGTTTTTT
-	TRBV7-2	-	TRBJ2-4	CASSSQGAKNIQYF	TGTGCCAGCAGTTCCCAGGGTGCCAAAAACATTCAGTACTTC
-	TRBV7-6	-	TRBJ2-3	CASSLASRAGDTQYF	TGTGCCAGCAGCTTAGCTTCCAGGGCGGGAGATACGCAGTATTTT
TRBD2	TRBV15	many	TRBJ2-1	CATSRVPREGSNEQFF	TGTGCCACCAGCAGAGTCCCCCGGGAGGGGAGCAATGAGCAGTTCTTC
-	TRBV6-2/TRBV6-3	few	TRBJ1-1	CATRAMNTEAFF	TGTGCCACCAGGGCGATGAACACTGAAGCTTTCTTT
TRBD1	TRBV20-1	-	TRBJ1-1	CSAPLSGTGYTEAFF	TGCAGTGCGCCGCTTTCCGGGACAGGTTACACTGAAGCTTTCTTT
-	TRBV10-3	many	TRBJ1-6	CAITQGNSPLHF	TGTGCCATCACCCAGGGGAATTCACCCCTCCACTTT
-	TRBV6-1	-	TRBJ2-7	CASSASGHRHTYEQYF	TGTGCCAGCAGTGCCTCCGGGCACAGGCACACCTACGAGCAGTACTTC
-	TRBV29-1	-	TRBJ2-7	CSVEFRGWYSYEQYF	TGCAGCGTTGAATTCCGGGGCTGGTATTCCTACGAGCAGTACTTC
-	TRBV4-1	-	TRBJ1-5	CASSQESNLSNQPQHF	TGCGCCAGCAGCCAAGAATCGAATTTGAGCAATCAGCCCCAGCATTTT
-	TRBV7-6	-	TRBJ1-1	CASSLGRTEAFF	TGTGCCAGCAGCTTAGGAAGGACTGAAGCTTTCTTT
TRBD1	TRBV6-2/TRBV6-3	few	TRBJ2-2	CASSPTGDTGELFF	TGTGCCAGCAGTCCCACAGGGGACACCGGGGAGCTGTTTTTT
-	TRBV20-1	few	TRBJ1-6	CSADFRDIQSSYNSPLHF	TGCAGTGCAGACTTCCGGGACATTCAGAGCTCCTATAATTCACCCCTCCACTTT
-	TRBV11-2	-	TRBJ2-3	CASSLSRSLGLTQYF	TGTGCCAGCAGCCTATCCCGGAGCCTGGGGCTTACGCAGTATTTT
-	TRBV20-1	few	TRBJ1-2	CSARDVDGYTF	TGCAGTGCTAGGGATGTGGATGGCTACACCTTC
-	TRBV7-8	few	TRBJ2-3	CASSPRHESTDTQYF	TGTGCCAGCAGCCCCCGACACGAAAGCACAGATACGCAGTATTTT
-	TRBV7-2	many	TRBJ2-7	CASSLVEPPFEQYF	TGTGCCAGCAGCTTAGTGGAGCCCCCCTTCGAGCAGTACTTC
TRBD2	TRBV4-3	-	TRBJ2-1	CASSQNLAAYNEQFF	TGCGCCAGCAGCCAAAACCTAGCGGCCTACAATGAGCAGTTCTTC
-	TRBV28	-	TRBJ2-1	CASSLGGQTNEQFF	TGTGCCAGCAGTTTGGGGGGGCAGACCAATGAGCAGTTCTTC
-	TRBV12-3/TRBV12-4	-	TRBJ2-2	CASSYVDLGAGELFF	TGTGCCAGCAGTTACGTCGACTTGGGTGCCGGGGAGCTGTTTTTT
-	TRBV7-2	many	TRBJ2-3	CASSLGPLARTDTQYF	TGTGCCAGCAGCTTAGGTCCACTAGCAAGGACAGATACGCAGTATTTT
-	TRBV29-1	-	TRBJ2-3	CSVVGGASDTQYF	TGCAGCGTTGTGGGGGGGGCCTCAGATACGCAGTATTTT
TRBD2	TRBV7-2	many	TRBJ2-1	CASSLGGRVNEQFF	TGTGCCAGCAGCTTAGGTGGGAGGGTAAATGAGCAGTTCTTC
TRBD2	TRBV28	few	TRBJ2-1	CASSLGGSGGNEQFF	TGTGCCAGCAGTTTAGGCGGGAGCGGCGGCAATGAGCAGTTCTTC
-	TRBV29-1	-	TRBJ1-1	CSVDVNTEAFF	TGCAGCGTTGACGTGAACACTGAAGCTTTCTTT
-	TRBV28	many	TRBJ2-6	CASSLSRANVLTF	TGTGCCAGCAGTTTATCGAGGGCCAACGTCCTGACTTTC
-	TRBV7-2	-	TRBJ1-3	CASSFGGGNTIYF	TGTGCCAGCAGCTTTGGGGGGGGGAACACCATATATTTT
-	TRBV5-6	few	TRBJ1-4	CASSFGRFSANEKLFF	TGTGCCAGCAGCTTTGGCAGGTTCTCGGCTAATGAAAAACTGTTTTTT
TRBD2	TRBV12-3/TRBV12-4	-	TRBJ2-5	CASGRTSPETQYF	TGTGCCAGCGGAAGGACTAGCCCAGAGACCCAGTACTTC
-	TRBV4-1	-	TRBJ1-2	CASSQDRGSNYGYTF	TGCGCCAGCAGCCAAGACAGGGGCTCTAACTATGGCTACACCTTC
-	TRBV7-8	many	TRBJ2-2	CASSFGPLKSTGELFF	TGTGCCAGCAGCTTTGGACCCCTGAAATCCACCGGGGAGCTGTTTTTT
TRBD1	TRBV6-2/TRBV6-3	-	TRBJ2-1	CASSQRQGSYNEQFF	TGTGCCAGCAGTCAAAGACAGGGGTCCTACAATGAGCAGTTCTTC
-	TRBV10-3	few	TRBJ1-1	CAITQGLETNTEAFF	TGTGCCATCACCCAGGGCCTTGAAACGAACACTGAAGCTTTCTTT
-	TRBV7-2	-	TRBJ2-1	CASRRGNEQFF	TGTGCCAGCAGGAGGGGAAATGAGCAGTTCTTC
TRBD1	TRBV11-2	few	TRBJ1-2	CASSSRGAGGGYGYTF	TGTGCCAGCAGCTCGAGAGGTGCAGGGGGCGGCTATGGCTACACCTTC